This TCR beta chain derives from a study of cytomegalovirus exposure and HLA in healthy donors. The CDR3 is 14 residues long. V shed 4 bases and J 19 bases; nucleotides not matched to a gene: 16. Germline V lookup: CDR1 MNHEY, CDR2 SVGAGI. The PCR used 60 Vbeta and 13 Jbeta primers. Assay: immunoSEQ multiplex PCR; the TCRdb copy retains only in-frame clones and omits some. The table for this sample gives tens of thousands of clones. Input material: PBMCs. The V and J genes are TRBV6-5 and TRBJ1-6, with 7 positions matching TRBD1. The sequence was obtained from a male donor in good health and CMV-seronegative. The chain's CDR3 is CASSWDSEGSHLHF. CDR3 DNA: TGTGCCAGCAGTTGGGACAGCGAGGGGTCACACCTACACTTT.